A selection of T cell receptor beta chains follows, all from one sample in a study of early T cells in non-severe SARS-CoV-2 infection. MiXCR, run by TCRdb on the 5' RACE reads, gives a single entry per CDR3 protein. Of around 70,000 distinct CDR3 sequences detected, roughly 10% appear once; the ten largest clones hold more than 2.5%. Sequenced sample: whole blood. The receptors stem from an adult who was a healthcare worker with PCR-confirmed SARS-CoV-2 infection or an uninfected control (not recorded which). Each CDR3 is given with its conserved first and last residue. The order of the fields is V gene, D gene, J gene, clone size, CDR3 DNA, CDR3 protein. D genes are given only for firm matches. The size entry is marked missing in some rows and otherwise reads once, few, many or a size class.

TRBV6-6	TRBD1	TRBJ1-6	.	TGTGCCAGCAGTCTAACCACAGGGGAGAGCTCACCCCTCCACTTT	CASSLTTGESSPLHF
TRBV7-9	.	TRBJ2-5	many	TGTGCCAGCAGCTTAAATGAAGAGACCCAGTACTTC	CASSLNEETQYF
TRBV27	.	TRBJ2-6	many	TGTGCCAGCACTCAAAGGGACGTCCTGACTTTC	CASTQRDVLTF
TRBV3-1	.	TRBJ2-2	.	TGTGCCAGCAGCCAGACGGTGGGAGGCGGGGAGCTGTTTTTT	CASSQTVGGGELFF
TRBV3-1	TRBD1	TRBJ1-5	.	TGTGCCAGCAGCCTCGACAGGGGTGGTAAGCCCCAGCATTTT	CASSLDRGGKPQHF
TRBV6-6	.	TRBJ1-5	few	TGTGCCAGCAGTTACGGGACACCCAATCAGCCCCAGCATTTT	CASSYGTPNQPQHF
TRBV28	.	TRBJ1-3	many	TGTGCCAGCAGTGGTGGTACAGGGCCGCGTGGAAACACCATATATTTT	CASSGGTGPRGNTIYF
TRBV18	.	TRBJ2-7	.	TGTGCCAGCTCACCAGGTACAGCCCCCTCCTACGAGCAGTACTTC	CASSPGTAPSYEQYF
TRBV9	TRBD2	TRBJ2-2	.	TGTGCCAGCAGCGTAGAGGCGGGAGACAACACCGGGGAGCTGTTTTTT	CASSVEAGDNTGELFF
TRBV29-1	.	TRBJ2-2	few	TGCAGCGTTGAGGGGCCGAACACCGGGGAGCTGTTTTTT	CSVEGPNTGELFF
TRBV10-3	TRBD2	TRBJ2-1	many	TGTGCCATCAGTGAGTCGCTCGGTAGCGGGAGACGGGTTGAGCAGTTCTTC	CAISESLGSGRRVEQFF
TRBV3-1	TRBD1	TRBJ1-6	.	TGTGCCAGCGCCCGGGACAGCCATAATTCACCCCTCCACTTT	CASARDSHNSPLHF
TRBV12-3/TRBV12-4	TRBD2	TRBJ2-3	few	TGTGCCAGCAGTTTAAATCAAGCGGGAGGCCCAGATACGCAGTATTTT	CASSLNQAGGPDTQYF
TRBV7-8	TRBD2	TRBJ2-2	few	TGTGCCAGCAGCTTCACAGCGGGATGGACCGGGGAGCTGTTTTTT	CASSFTAGWTGELFF
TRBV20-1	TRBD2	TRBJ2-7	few	TGCAGTGCTAGAGGGCTAGCGGACTCCTACGAGCAGTACTTC	CSARGLADSYEQYF
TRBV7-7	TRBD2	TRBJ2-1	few	TGTGCCAGCAGCCCTCTAGCGGGAGCATCCTACAATGAGCAGTTCTTC	CASSPLAGASYNEQFF
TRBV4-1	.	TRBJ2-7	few	TGCGCCAGCAGCCAAGAGGGCAGGACTCCCTACGAGCAGTACTTC	CASSQEGRTPYEQYF
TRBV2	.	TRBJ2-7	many	TGTGCCAGCAGTAAAACTAGCCAGAGCTACGAGCAGTACTTC	CASSKTSQSYEQYF
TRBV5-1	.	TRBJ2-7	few	TGCGCCAGCAGCTTCTCGGGGGACGAGCAGTACTTC	CASSFSGDEQYF